A selection of T cell receptor beta chains follows, all from one sample in a study of T cells in Graves' hyperthyroidism and ophthalmopathy. One entry per CDR3 protein results from TCRdb running MiXCR on the multiplex PCR reads. Found here are around 260,000 distinct CDR3 sequences, 20% to 25% of them singletons; the top ten hold about 30%. The specimen was blood. The receptor set was obtained from a man aged 35 to 55 with Graves' hyperthyroidism that later progressed to Graves' ophthalmopathy. The CDR3 runs from the conserved cysteine through the conserved F or W. The D gene is left open where the match is weak. Size values are once, few and many counts, or a class for expanded clones, and some rows have none.

d_gene | abundance | j_gene | v_gene | CDR3nt | CDR3aa
. | many | TRBJ2-7 | TRBV7-8 | TGTGCCAGCAGCTTTTCGGGGGGCGGCTACGAGCAGTGCTTC | CASSFSGGGYEQCF
TRBD2 | many | TRBJ2-3 | TRBV5-1 | TGCGCCAGCAGCTTGACCCCCCCTAGCGGGAGGGCCTCAGATACGCAGTATTTT | CASSLTPPSGRASDTQYF
TRBD1 | many | TRBJ2-7 | TRBV4-1 | TGCGCCAGCAGCCAGATACAGGGGGCCTACGAGCAGTACTTC | CASSQIQGAYEQYF
. | . | TRBJ1-2 | TRBV19 | TGTGCCAGCACCAGGGGCCCCTATGGCTACACCTTC | CASTRGPYGYTF
. | many | TRBJ2-7 | TRBV6-1 | TGTGCCAGCAGTGAAGACCCGGGACGCGGGGTGCAGTACTTC | CASSEDPGRGVQYF
TRBD1 | many | TRBJ1-1 | TRBV5-6 | TGTGCCAGCAGCCTGACGACAGGGTTTGGGGTCGGAGCTTTCTTT | CASSLTTGFGVGAFF
. | few | TRBJ2-7 | TRBV14 | TGTGCCAGCAGCCGCTACCGGGGGCCCAAAACCTACGAGCAGTACTTC | CASSRYRGPKTYEQYF
. | many | TRBJ2-7 | TRBV6-2/TRBV6-3 | TGTGCCAGCAGTTACTTTCACCCCAGGGAATCGGGCTCCTACGAGCAGTACTTC | CASSYFHPRESGSYEQYF
. | many | TRBJ1-5 | TRBV12-3/TRBV12-4 | TGTGCCAGCAGTTTTGAGGGGGGGAGCGCGAGCAATCAGCCCCAGCATTTT | CASSFEGGSASNQPQHF
. | many | TRBJ2-7 | TRBV7-9 | TGTGCCAGCAGCTTCTCGACTAGAGACGAGCAGTACTTC | CASSFSTRDEQYF
. | many | TRBJ2-7 | TRBV7-3 | TGTGCCAGCAGCCCCGGGCCTGACTACGAGCAGTACTTC | CASSPGPDYEQYF
. | . | TRBJ2-7 | TRBV28 | TGTGCCAGCAGTTTACTACTATCCTACGAGCAGTACTTC | CASSLLLSYEQYF
. | many | TRBJ1-5 | TRBV28 | TGTGCCAGCGTGGGATGGGGAATTCAGCCCCAGCATTTT | CASVGWGIQPQHF
. | . | TRBJ2-4 | TRBV4-1 | TGCGCCAGCAGCCCCGAAGGAGGGGACATTCAGTACTTC | CASSPEGGDIQYF
. | . | TRBJ2-7 | TRBV20-1 | TGCAGTGCTACTAAGACAGGGAGGTTCTCGGGCGAGCAGTACTTC | CSATKTGRFSGEQYF
TRBD1 | few | TRBJ1-5 | TRBV2 | TGTGCCAGCAGGACAGGGGGTAAAGATCAGCCCCAGCATTTT | CASRTGGKDQPQHF
. | many | TRBJ2-7 | TRBV28 | TGTGCCAGCGGGGAATCAGGGCGCCACGAGCAGTACTTC | CASGESGRHEQYF
. | . | TRBJ2-2 | TRBV7-3 | TGTGCCAGCAGTCTAATGGGGGCCTCTGGGGAGCTGTTTTTT | CASSLMGASGELFF
. | few | TRBJ1-2 | TRBV6-1 | TGTGCCAGCAGTGACCCGGGGCGACATGGCTACACCTTC | CASSDPGRHGYTF
. | many | TRBJ2-7 | TRBV11-2 | TGTGCCAGCAGCTTCTACGACCGAGCCTACGAGCAGTACTTC | CASSFYDRAYEQYF
. | many | TRBJ1-1 | TRBV2 | TGTGCCAGCAGTGAGGGCACGGGCACTGAAGCTTTCTTT | CASSEGTGTEAFF
TRBD2 | many | TRBJ2-7 | TRBV20-1 | TGCAGTGCAGTAGCGGGAGGACCCTACGAGCAGTACTTC | CSAVAGGPYEQYF
. | many | TRBJ1-1 | TRBV7-2 | TGTGCCAGCAGCCGATCCATAACAGGGTACGGGAACACTGAAGCTTTCTTT | CASSRSITGYGNTEAFF
. | many | TRBJ1-1 | TRBV10-3 | TGTGCCATCAGTGAGCAGACAGCCTCGTCTGAAGCTTTCTTT | CAISEQTASSEAFF
TRBD1 | many | TRBJ2-2 | TRBV14 | TGTGCCAGCAGCCAAGATTCCCAGGGGGCGTCCGGGGAGCTGTTTTTT | CASSQDSQGASGELFF
. | many | TRBJ1-2 | TRBV2 | TGTGCCAGCAGCCGGGACACCCGTTTCGAGAGGCGTGGCTACACCTTC | CASSRDTRFERRGYTF
. | . | TRBJ1-1 | TRBV20-1 | TGCAGTGCTAGAGATCCGGACGGCATGAACACTGAAGCTTTCTTT | CSARDPDGMNTEAFF
. | many | TRBJ2-2 | TRBV11-2 | TGTGCCAGCAGCCCTGGGACATGGGAAGCGAACACCGGGGAGCTGTTTTTT | CASSPGTWEANTGELFF
TRBD2 | . | TRBJ2-2 | TRBV30 | TGTGCCTGGAGGGGTAGGCGGGGGGGCCTACAAACCGGGGAGCTGTTTTTT | CAWRGRRGGLQTGELFF
. | . | TRBJ1-1 | TRBV20-1 | TGCAGTGCTAGAGAGGACAGCAACACTGAAGCTTTCTTT | CSAREDSNTEAFF
TRBD1 | . | TRBJ2-5 | TRBV6-1 | TGTGCCACCGGTACATTTCGGGACAGGGGGCTTGGAGAGACCCAGTACTTC | CATGTFRDRGLGETQYF
TRBD1 | many | TRBJ2-7 | TRBV24-1 | TGTGCCACCAGGGGACAGGGGGTCTACGAGCAGTACTTC | CATRGQGVYEQYF
. | many | TRBJ2-7 | TRBV10-2 | TGCGCCAGCAGTGAGGGCGACACCCGCTCCTACGAGCAGTACTTC | CASSEGDTRSYEQYF
. | many | TRBJ1-1 | TRBV20-1 | TGCAGTGCTAGTCCCAGTGGGGACACTGAAGCTTTCTTT | CSASPSGDTEAFF
. | many | TRBJ1-1 | TRBV29-1 | TGCAGCGCCGGGGGTTCCGACACTGAAGCTTTCTTT | CSAGGSDTEAFF
. | many | TRBJ2-5 | TRBV7-9 | TGTGCCAGCAGCGGAGAGGGACTGACTAAAGAGACCCAGTACTTC | CASSGEGLTKETQYF
. | many | TRBJ1-3 | TRBV9 | TGTGCCAGCAGCGTAGAAGCAGGAGGAAACACCATATATTTT | CASSVEAGGNTIYF
. | many | TRBJ1-2 | TRBV6-1 | TGTGCCAGCAGTGAGAACTATGGCTACACCTTC | CASSENYGYTF
. | . | TRBJ2-5 | TRBV12-3/TRBV12-4 | TGTGCCAGCAGTTCATCAGGGGTGGTAGAGACCCAGTACTTC | CASSSSGVVETQYF
. | many | TRBJ2-7 | TRBV7-3 | TGTGCCAGCAGCCCCACCGCCGGGGGCGAGCAGTACTTC | CASSPTAGGEQYF
. | many | TRBJ2-5 | TRBV2 | TGTGCCAGCAGTCTCAGACTAGACCAAGAGACCCAGTACTTC | CASSLRLDQETQYF
TRBD2 | many | TRBJ2-2 | TRBV5-1 | TGCGCCAGCAGCTTGCGGACTAGCGGGAGTTACACCGGGGAGCTGTTTTTT | CASSLRTSGSYTGELFF
TRBD1 | many | TRBJ1-6 | TRBV12-3/TRBV12-4 | TGTGCCAGCAGACAGGGGGCGGGGAATTCACCCCTCCACTTT | CASRQGAGNSPLHF
. | many | TRBJ1-1 | TRBV12-3/TRBV12-4 | TGTGCCAGCAGTTTTGGGTTATCGAACACTGAAGCTTTCTTT | CASSFGLSNTEAFF
TRBD2 | . | TRBJ2-7 | TRBV12-3/TRBV12-4 | TGTGCCAGCAGTTTACCCAGCGGGAGGGGTGGGGCCTACGAGCAGTACTTC | CASSLPSGRGGAYEQYF
. | few | TRBJ1-5 | TRBV3-1 | TGTGCCAGCAGCCAAGGAGTCGAGTATAGCAATCAGCCCCAGCATTTT | CASSQGVEYSNQPQHF
. | many | TRBJ1-3 | TRBV9 | TGTGCCAGCAGCGCCCACCAGGGAACGGGAAACACCATATATTTT | CASSAHQGTGNTIYF
. | few | TRBJ2-2 | TRBV11-2 | TGTGCCAGCAGCTTAGTTGGGGACACCGGGGAGCTGTTTTTT | CASSLVGDTGELFF
. | few | TRBJ1-2 | TRBV30 | TGTGCCTGGAACCCGACAGGATCGAACTATGGCTACACCTTC | CAWNPTGSNYGYTF
TRBD2 | many | TRBJ2-7 | TRBV27 | TGTGCCAGCAGTTTGTCCGGGACTAGCGACGAGCAGTACTTC | CASSLSGTSDEQYF
TRBD2 | . | TRBJ2-7 | TRBV19 | TGTGCCAGTAGGAGGACTAGCGGCACCTACGAGCAGTACTTC | CASRRTSGTYEQYF
. | . | TRBJ1-2 | TRBV6-2/TRBV6-3 | TGTGCCAGCACTACCCCTTTATTCGGCTACACCTTC | CASTTPLFGYTF
. | . | TRBJ2-5 | TRBV10-3 | TGTGCCATCAGTGAGTCGTACCCCGGACAGCAAGAGACCCAGTACTTC | CAISESYPGQQETQYF
. | . | TRBJ2-5 | TRBV6-5 | TGTGCCAGCAGTTACTTCGGGACCGAGGGGACCCAGTACTTC | CASSYFGTEGTQYF
. | many | TRBJ1-2 | TRBV5-1 | TGCGCCAGCAGCTTGGAAGGGAACTATGGCTACACCTTC | CASSLEGNYGYTF